The 9 T cell receptor beta chains below come from one sample, sequenced in a study of CD8+ T cells in alopecia areata. cDNA serving as the sequencing template came from extracted, reverse transcribed RNA. Libraries were prepared by immunoSEQ multiplex PCR; TCRdb keeps only in-frame clonotypes and omits some of them. The repertoire consists of hundreds of thousands of clones, with more than 45% occurring once and the leading ten covering 0.4% to 0.55%. Sequencing used CD4+ T cells sorted from blood, obtained at week 0. The source of these receptors is a human donor with alopecia areata.

The chain couples TRBV27 to TRBJ1-2; 8 positions agree with TRBD1. The ends lost 6 bases at V and 6 bases at J; junction bases unmatched: 6. The CDR3 covers 13 residues. From germline, CDR1 is MNHEY and CDR2 SMNVEV (reference sequence). The CDR3 nucleotides are TGTGCCAGCAGGGGACAGGTCGTGGATGGCTACACCTTC. The encoded protein is CASRGQVVDGYTF.

This clone was counted between two and nine times. The chain joins TRBV6-1 to TRBJ1-2; no clear D gene. Trimming pared 0 bases from V and 8 bases from J, leaving 10 bases between. There are 13 residues in the CDR3. CDR1 MNHNS and CDR2 SASEGT come from the germline V gene. The CDR3 protein is CASSEARMGGYTF. The CDR3 DNA sequence: TGTGCCAGCAGTGAAGCGCGGATGGGGGGCTACACCTTC.

The gene calls are TRBV6-5 and TRBJ1-2, with 7 bases identical to TRBD1. This CDR3 has 13 residues. Per germline, CDR1 MNHEY and CDR2 SVGAGI. The V gene end was trimmed by 7 bases and the J gene end by 7 bases; junction bases not matched to a gene: 9. This CDR3 reads CASTTGAYGGYTF. The CDR3 coding sequence is TGTGCCAGCACAACAGGGGCCTACGGTGGCTACACCTTC.

This chain uses TRBV5-8 with TRBJ1-5, with D possibly being TRBD1 (6 bases). The germline gives CDR1 SGHTS, CDR2 YDEGEE. This CDR3 region has 13 residues. V lost 4 bases and J 7 bases, leaving 12 bases between the germline ends. CDR3 nucleotides: TGTGCCAGCAGCCTACAGGGAAACCAGCCCCAGCATTTT. Encoded protein: CASSLQGNQPQHF.

The gene calls are TRBV7-3 and TRBJ2-2, with 8 bases aligning to TRBD2. Germline V gene lookup returns CDR1 SGHTA and CDR2 FQGTGA. Germline trimming cut 2 bases from V and 2 bases from J; bases unmatched to any gene: 4. The CDR3 extends over 16 amino acids. CDR3 nucleotide sequence: TGTGCCAGCAGCTTAGGCACTAGCGGTAACACCGGGGAGCTGTTTTTT. Its protein is CASSLGTSGNTGELFF.

This clone was counted between two and nine times. This chain uses TRBV5-6 with TRBJ1-6; 8 bases are a match to TRBD1. J lost 7 bases, V lost 4 bases, and 4 bases had no gene match. From germline, CDR1 is SGHDT and CDR2 YYEEEE. The length of the CDR3 is 14 residues. The CDR3 reads CASSLQGVNSPLHF. The CDR3, as DNA: TGTGCCAGCAGCCTACAGGGGGTGAATTCACCCCTCCACTTT.

This clone was observed a handful of times. Different DNA sequences within this sample yield the same CDR3. The CDR3 reads CASSLVLNTEAFF. The CDR3 DNA follows: TGCGCCAGCAGCTTAGTATTGAACACTGAAGCTTTCTTT. The chain joins TRBV5-1 to TRBJ1-1, with D unresolved. CDR1 is SGHRS and CDR2 is YFSETQ in the germline V gene. This CDR3 region has 13 residues. The V end lost 2 bases, the J end lost 0 bases, and 5 bases lay between the germline ends. Variable domain in full (rest from reference TRBV5-1 and TRBJ1-1): KAGVTQTPRYLIKTRGQQVTLSCSPISGHRSVSWYQQTPGQGLQFLFEYFSETQRNKGNFPGRFSGRQFSNSRSEMNVSTLELGDSALYLCASSLVLNTEAFFGQGTRLTVV.

The J gene is TRBJ2-3, the V gene TRBV7-2; possible D gene TRBD2, 6 bases. Germline V gene sequence: CDR1 SGHTA, CDR2 FQGNSA. The V end was cut by 5 bases, the J end by 4 bases, with 19 bases between. The CDR3 covers 16 residues. CDR3 in amino acids: CASSPRAGPVPDTQYF. In DNA, the CDR3 is TGTGCCAGCAGCCCCAGGGCGGGGCCCGTCCCAGATACGCAGTATTTT.

The chain combines TRBV14 with TRBJ1-1; 7 bases line up with TRBD1. In germline, CDR1 is SGHDN, CDR2 FVKESK. The CDR3 covers 15 residues. Germline trimming cut 4 bases from V and 12 bases from J; bases unmatched to any gene: 17. CDR3 sequence: CASSPPGRTGSFSFF. CDR3 nucleotides: TGTGCCAGCAGCCCGCCCGGGCGGACAGGTAGCTTCTCTTTCTTT. Filled out from reference TRBV14 and TRBJ1-1, the complete variable domain reads EAGVTQFPSHSVIEKGQTVTLRCDPISGHDNLYWYRRVMGKEIKFLLHFVKESKQDESGMPNNRFLAERTGGTYSTLKVQPAELEDSGVYFCASSPPGRTGSFSFFGQGTRLTVV.